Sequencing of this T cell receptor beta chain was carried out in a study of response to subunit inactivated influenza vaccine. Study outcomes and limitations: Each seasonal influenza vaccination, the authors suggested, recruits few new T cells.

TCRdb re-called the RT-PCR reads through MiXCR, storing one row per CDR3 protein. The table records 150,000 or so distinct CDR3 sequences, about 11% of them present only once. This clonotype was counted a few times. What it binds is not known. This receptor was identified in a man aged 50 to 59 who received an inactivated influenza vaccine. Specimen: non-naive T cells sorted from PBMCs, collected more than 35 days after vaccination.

CDR3 protein: CASRTILGPQETQYF. CDR3 DNA sequence: TGTGCCAGCAGAACAATTCTGGGACCCCAAGAGACCCAGTACTTC. V usage is TRBV6-2 or TRBV6-3 and J usage is TRBJ2-5; D possibly matches TRBD1 or TRBD2 (5 bases each). Trimming left V 6 bases short and J 1 base short, with 15 bases between. CDR1 and CDR2 from the germline V gene are MNHEY and SVGEGT. The CDR3 is 15 amino acids.